The 13 T cell receptor beta chains below were found in one sample sequenced in a study of T-cell memory formation after mild COVID-19. In TCRdb, the 5' RACE reads were re-called with MiXCR into one record per CDR3 protein. The sample consists of around 210,000 distinct CDR3 sequences, over 9.5% of them appearing once. Sequenced sample: PBMCs or a T cell subset sorted from them (not recorded which). These receptors all come from a young man who had mild COVID-19 (a few samples of this study predate the infection). Cell type and time point are not known.

This clonotype was detected only a few times. The rearrangement links TRBV10-2 to TRBJ2-1; 9 bases are shared with TRBD1. CDR3 length equals 13 residues. Germline V CDR1 and CDR2: WSHSY, SAAADI. With V trimmed by 7 bases and J by 8 bases, 6 bases remained unmatched. CDR3 sequence: CASTSWTGDEQFF. CDR3 sequence (DNA): TGCGCCAGCACGTCCTGGACAGGGGATGAGCAGTTCTTC.

This clonotype appeared a few times. This chain links TRBV7-2 with TRBJ2-1, with 13 nucleotides matching TRBD2. Trimming removed 5 bases from V and 7 bases from J; junction bases left unmatched: 5. CDR1 SGHTA and CDR2 FQGNSA come from the germline V gene. The CDR3 sequence is 15 residues long. The CDR3 reads CASSQTSGGENEQFF. The CDR3 DNA reads as TGTGCCAGCAGCCAAACTAGCGGGGGGGAGAATGAGCAGTTCTTC. The entire variable domain, with the rest obtained from reference TRBV7-2 and TRBJ2-1, is as follows: GAGVSQSPSNKVTEKGKDVELRCDPISGHTALYWYRQSLGQGLEFLIYFQGNSAPDKSGLPSDRFSAERTGGSVSTLTIQRTQQEDSAVYLCASSQTSGGENEQFFGPGTRLTVL.

This clonotype was seen at least ten times. The CDR3, as DNA: TGTGCCAGCAGCCCATCCCGGGGGCATCAAGAGACCCAGTACTTC. Its protein product is CASSPSRGHQETQYF. The rearrangement links TRBV7-2 to TRBJ2-5; either TRBD1 or TRBD2 may supply D (6 bases each). This CDR3 comprises 15 residues. V was shortened by 5 bases and J by 2 bases, with 15 bases between the two germline ends. Germline CDR1 SGHTA, CDR2 FQGNSA.

The V call is TRBV7-2, the J call TRBJ2-5; TRBD1 agrees at 8 bases. With V trimmed by 5 bases and J by 3 bases, 5 bases remained unmatched. Germline V gene lookup returns CDR1 SGHTA and CDR2 FQGNSA. This CDR3 is 14 amino acids long. The CDR3 loop reads CASSAGDRKETQYF. In DNA form, the CDR3 reads TGTGCCAGCAGCGCCGGGGACAGGAAAGAGACCCAGTACTTC.

J is TRBJ1-1 and V is TRBV19; D gene ambiguous. The V gene lost 4 bases and the J gene lost 5 bases, with 8 bases spanning the gap. Germline values: CDR1 LNHDA, CDR2 SQIVND (reference sequence). The CDR3 length is 12 residues. The CDR3: CASSNVRTEAFF. The CDR3 DNA follows: TGTGCCAGTAGTAACGTTAGGACTGAAGCTTTCTTT.

In the case of this clonotype: At one end the junction does not follow the germline gene, possibly because of a read error. The rearrangement links TRBV2 to TRBJ1-6, with 7 bases fitting TRBD1. The CDR3 is made up of 13 amino acids. In germline, CDR1 is SNHLY, CDR2 FYNNEI. The CDR3 coding sequence is TGTGCCAGCAGCGATTCCCGGGACAGCACGCTAACTTTT. It is translated as CASSDSRDSTLTF.

The chain recombines TRBV12-3 or TRBV12-4 with TRBJ1-3; the match to TRBD1 covers 7 bases. This CDR3 is built from 15 residues. V was pared by 7 bases and J by 2 bases, with 8 bases of the junction left unmatched. The CDR3, as DNA: TGTGCCAGCACCCCTGGGACAGTCGCTGGAAACACCATATATTTT. It codes for CASTPGTVAGNTIYF.

This chain joins TRBV20-1 and TRBJ2-5; weak D call: TRBD2 (5 bases). V lost 0 bases and J lost 14, with 13 bases in between. The CDR3 extends over 11 amino acids. Germline V gene sequence: CDR1 DFQATT, CDR2 SNEGSKA (reference sequence). The CDR3 sequence is CSARDQRLAYF. The DNA for the CDR3 is TGCAGTGCTAGAGATCAGCGGCTAGCTTACTTC.

The genes are TRBV11-2 and TRBJ2-4; TRBD1 matches at 7 bases. Germline assignment: CDR1 SGHAT and CDR2 FQNNGV. The V segment lost 1 base and the J segment 4 bases; nucleotides outside the gene matches: 1. This CDR3 has 14 residues. DNA for the CDR3: TGTGCCAGCAGCTTAGCGGGACAGAAAAACATTCAGTACTTC. Amino acid sequence: CASSLAGQKNIQYF.

This clonotype was observed a few times. The V gene is TRBV5-1, the J gene TRBJ2-3; 7 nucleotides agree with TRBD1. Trimming took 3 bases from V and 4 from J; bases not matched to a gene: 8. CDR1 is SGHRS and CDR2 is YFSETQ in the germline V gene. This CDR3 spans 15 amino acids. This chain's CDR3 is CASSSSGTDPDTQYF. The CDR3 DNA sequence: TGCGCCAGCAGCTCCTCCGGGACAGATCCAGATACGCAGTATTTT.

The rearrangement links TRBV5-1 to TRBJ1-2; possibly TRBD1 for D (5 bases). CDR3 length: 12 residues. Trimming took off 5 bases at V and 8 bases at J, with 13 bases between the two ends. The germline V gene has CDR1 SGHRS and CDR2 YFSETQ. CDR3 nucleotides: TGCGCCAGCAGTCGATGGGGCGGCGGCTACACCTTC. Encoded protein: CASSRWGGGYTF.

The genes are TRBV12-3 or TRBV12-4 and TRBJ1-1; a possible D gene is TRBD1 (5 bases). This CDR3 has 14 amino acids. V was cut by 2 bases and J by 7 bases, with 14 bases left in between. The CDR3 here is CASSLRGTGHEAFF. The CDR3 region has the DNA TGTGCCAGCAGTTTACGGGGGACGGGGCATGAAGCTTTCTTT.

This clonotype showed up just a few times. The V gene is TRBV30, the J gene TRBJ1-1; D is undetermined. V lost 0 bases and J lost 1, with 9 bases in between. CDR3 size: 14 residues. Germline V gene data show CDR1 as GTSNPN and CDR2 as SVGIG (reference sequence). This CDR3 reads CAWSVYKGNTEAFF. CDR3 DNA: TGTGCCTGGAGTGTATACAAGGGGAACACTGAAGCTTTCTTT.